Listed below are T cell receptor beta chains from one sample, sequenced in a study of early T cells in non-severe SARS-CoV-2 infection. TCRdb re-analysed the 5' RACE reads in MiXCR, keeping a single row per CDR3 protein. The top ten clones hold 15% to 18% of a sample with about 77,000 distinct CDR3 sequences, less than 15% of them seen once. Sequences were derived from whole blood, sampled at baseline. These receptors originate from an adult who was a healthcare worker with PCR-confirmed SARS-CoV-2 infection or an uninfected control (not recorded which). The donor label of this sample is uncertain. The CDR3 runs from the conserved cysteine through the conserved F or W. The order of the fields is V gene, D gene, clone size, J gene, CDR3 DNA, CDR3 protein. The D gene is left open where the match is weak. Expanded clones are given a class, and other clones once, few, many or no size at all.

TRBV4-1	TRBD1	few	TRBJ1-1	TGCGCCAGCAGCCGAACAGGGGACTTCACTGAAGCTTTCTTT	CASSRTGDFTEAFF
TRBV18	.	few	TRBJ1-2	TGTGCCAGCTCACCACGGGTCGGAAACTATGGCTACACCTTC	CASSPRVGNYGYTF
TRBV12-5	TRBD2	few	TRBJ2-7	TGTGCTAGTGGTTTGGTAAGGGTTCGACTAGCGGGGTATTACGAGCAGTACTTC	CASGLVRVRLAGYYEQYF
TRBV20-1	.	many	TRBJ2-5	TGCAGTGCTAGAGAGAATGAGGGGCAACCCTGGGCAGAGACCCAGTACTTC	CSARENEGQPWAETQYF
TRBV14	.	many	TRBJ1-1	TGTGCCAGCAGCCGGGACGGCCCGTACACTGAAGCTTTCTTT	CASSRDGPYTEAFF
TRBV3-1	.	few	TRBJ1-2	TGTGCCAGCAGCCTGAAGGGGGGGGCGCAGGGCTACACCTTC	CASSLKGGAQGYTF
TRBV6-5	TRBD2	few	TRBJ2-5	TGTGCCAGCAGTTACTCCGGGGGGGCCCGGTTGGGAGAGACCCAGTACTTC	CASSYSGGARLGETQYF
TRBV14	.	few	TRBJ2-5	TGTGCCAGCAGCCATGGGGACCGTTCTTTCCAAGAGACCCAGTACTTC	CASSHGDRSFQETQYF
TRBV11-2	TRBD1	few	TRBJ1-1	TGTGCCAGCAGCTCACTACAGGGGGCAGGTACTGAAGCTTTCTTT	CASSSLQGAGTEAFF
TRBV18	.	.	TRBJ2-7	TGTGCCAGCTCGACGGAGGACTACGAGCAGTACTTC	CASSTEDYEQYF
TRBV7-2	.	.	TRBJ2-3	TGTGCCAGCAGCTTAGCGTTGGGCCGGAGCCTTACTCCCACAGATACGCAGTATTTT	CASSLALGRSLTPTDTQYF
TRBV11-3	.	.	TRBJ2-1	TGTGCCAGCAGCTTCTCCGTTAGCTCCTACAATGAGCAGTTCTTC	CASSFSVSSYNEQFF
TRBV20-1	TRBD2	many	TRBJ2-3	TGCAGTGCCGGGGGACTAGCGGGAGCCAGGGCAGATACGCAGTATTTT	CSAGGLAGARADTQYF
TRBV4-1	.	few	TRBJ1-4	TGCGCCAGCAGCCAAGACATTGTTGGAGGGAATGAAAAACTGTTTTTT	CASSQDIVGGNEKLFF
TRBV5-4	.	few	TRBJ1-1	TGTGCCAGCAGCTTGAATTCAGAAGCTTTCTTT	CASSLNSEAFF
TRBV5-1	TRBD2	once	TRBJ2-7	TGCGCCAGCAGCCGACTAGCGGGAGTGGACGAGCAGTACTTC	CASSRLAGVDEQYF
TRBV5-8	.	few	TRBJ1-1	TGTGCCAGCAGCTTTGAGACCCCCGGTAGAACTGAAGCTTTCTTT	CASSFETPGRTEAFF
TRBV12-3/TRBV12-4	.	many	TRBJ2-1	TGTGCCAGCCGAACCACCGGGACGCCGAATGAGCAGTTCTTC	CASRTTGTPNEQFF
TRBV11-2	.	.	TRBJ1-2	TGTGCCAGCAGCTTACTTGGGGGGGCCCTTTGGTATGGCTACACCTTC	CASSLLGGALWYGYTF
TRBV20-1	TRBD1	.	TRBJ2-7	TGCAGTGCGGTGGGACAGGGGGCCTACGAGCAGTACTTC	CSAVGQGAYEQYF
TRBV20-1	.	many	TRBJ1-2	TGCAGTGCTAGAGGGGAGGGGAACTATGGCTACACCTTC	CSARGEGNYGYTF
TRBV29-1	TRBD2	.	TRBJ2-7	TGCAGCGTTCTACTAGCGGCCTCCTACGAGCAGTACTTC	CSVLLAASYEQYF
TRBV2	.	few	TRBJ2-7	TGTGCCAGCAGTAACCGAGAAGGTACCCCTCGGTACTTC	CASSNREGTPRYF
TRBV12-3/TRBV12-4	.	.	TRBJ2-7	TGTGCCAGCAGTCCTAGGACAGAACCCACCCGTTCGGAGCAGTACTTC	CASSPRTEPTRSEQYF
TRBV2	.	.	TRBJ2-5	TGTGCCAGCAGAGACGGGGACCCTCAAGAGACCCAGTACTTC	CASRDGDPQETQYF
TRBV29-1	.	once	TRBJ2-7	TGCAGCGTTGAAGATGGGGTAGAGCAGTACTTC	CSVEDGVEQYF
TRBV7-6	.	few	TRBJ2-2	TGTGCCAGCAGCTTAGTCGTGGGGTTAGCGAACACCGGGGAGCTGTTTTTT	CASSLVVGLANTGELFF
TRBV11-2	.	few	TRBJ2-3	TGTGCCAGCAGCTTATCTTTACTAGGTACAGGTTATGCGCAGTATTTT	CASSLSLLGTGYAQYF
TRBV6-2/TRBV6-3	TRBD2	.	TRBJ2-3	TGTGCCAGCAGTGGTTACCTAGCGGGGCCCACAGATACGCAGTATTTT	CASSGYLAGPTDTQYF
TRBV7-9	.	.	TRBJ2-5	TGTGCCAGCAGCTTAGGAGGGGACCTGCTCGAGACCCAGTACTTC	CASSLGGDLLETQYF
TRBV2	.	few	TRBJ2-1	TGTGCCGTCCAACACAGGGTCCATGAGCAGTTCTTC	CAVQHRVHEQFF
TRBV7-8	.	few	TRBJ2-7	TGTGCCAGCAGCGATCACCACAGGGCCTCCTACGAGCAGTACTTC	CASSDHHRASYEQYF
TRBV3-1	TRBD1	.	TRBJ2-3	TGTGCCAGCAGCCGAAGGACAGGGGGAACAGATACGCAGTATTTT	CASSRRTGGTDTQYF
TRBV6-1	TRBD1	few	TRBJ1-1	TGTGCCAGCAGACCCGGGACAGGGAACACTGAAGCTTTCTTT	CASRPGTGNTEAFF